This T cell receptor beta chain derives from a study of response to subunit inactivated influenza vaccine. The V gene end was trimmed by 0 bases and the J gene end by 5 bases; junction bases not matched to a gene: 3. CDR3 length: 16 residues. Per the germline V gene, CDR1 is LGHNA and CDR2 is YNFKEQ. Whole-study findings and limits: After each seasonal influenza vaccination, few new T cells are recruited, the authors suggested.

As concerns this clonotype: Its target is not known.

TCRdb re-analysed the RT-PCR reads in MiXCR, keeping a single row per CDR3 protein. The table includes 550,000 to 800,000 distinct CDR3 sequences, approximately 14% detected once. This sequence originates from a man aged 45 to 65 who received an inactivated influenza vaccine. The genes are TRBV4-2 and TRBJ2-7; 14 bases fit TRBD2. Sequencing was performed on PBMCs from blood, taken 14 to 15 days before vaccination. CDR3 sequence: CASSQDGTSGSHEQYF. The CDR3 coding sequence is TGTGCCAGCAGCCAAGACGGGACTAGCGGGAGTCACGAGCAGTACTTC.